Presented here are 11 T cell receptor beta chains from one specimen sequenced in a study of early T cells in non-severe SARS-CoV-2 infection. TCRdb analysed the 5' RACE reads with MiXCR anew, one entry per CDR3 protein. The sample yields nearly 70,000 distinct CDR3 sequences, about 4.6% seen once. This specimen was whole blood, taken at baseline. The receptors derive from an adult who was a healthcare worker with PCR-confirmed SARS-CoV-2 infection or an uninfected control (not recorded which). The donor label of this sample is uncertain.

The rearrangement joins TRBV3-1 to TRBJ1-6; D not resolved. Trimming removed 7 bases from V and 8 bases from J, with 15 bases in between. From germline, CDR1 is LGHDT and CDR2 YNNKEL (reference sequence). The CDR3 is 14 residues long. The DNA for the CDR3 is TGTGCCAGCACCTCCGGAACGACTGATTCACCCCTCCACTTT. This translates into CASTSGTTDSPLHF.

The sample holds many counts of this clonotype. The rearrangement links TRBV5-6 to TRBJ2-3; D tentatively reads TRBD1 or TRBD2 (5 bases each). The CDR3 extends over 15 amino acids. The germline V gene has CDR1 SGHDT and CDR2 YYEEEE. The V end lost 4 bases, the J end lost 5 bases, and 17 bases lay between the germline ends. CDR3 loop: CASSPTGRKIDTQYF. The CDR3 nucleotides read TGTGCCAGCAGCCCGACGGGGCGTAAAATAGATACGCAGTATTTT.

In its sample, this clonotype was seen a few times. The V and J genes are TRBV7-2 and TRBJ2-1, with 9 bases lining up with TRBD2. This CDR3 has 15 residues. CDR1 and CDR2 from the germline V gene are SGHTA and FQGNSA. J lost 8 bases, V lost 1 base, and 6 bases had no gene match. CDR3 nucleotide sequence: TGTGCCAGCAGCTTAGATCGCGGGGGGGCCCATGAGCAGTTCTTC. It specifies CASSLDRGGAHEQFF.

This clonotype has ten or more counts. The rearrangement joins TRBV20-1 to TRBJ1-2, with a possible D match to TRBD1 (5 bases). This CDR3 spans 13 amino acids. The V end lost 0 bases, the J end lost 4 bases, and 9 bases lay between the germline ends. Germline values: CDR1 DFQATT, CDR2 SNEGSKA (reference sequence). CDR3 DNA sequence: TGCAGTGCTAGAGATCGAGACAGCTATGGCTACACCTTC. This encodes CSARDRDSYGYTF.

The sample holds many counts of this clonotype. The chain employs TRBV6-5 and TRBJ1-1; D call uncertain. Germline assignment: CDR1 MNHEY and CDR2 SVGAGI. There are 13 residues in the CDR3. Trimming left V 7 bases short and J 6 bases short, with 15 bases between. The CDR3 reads CASKNAFSPEAFF. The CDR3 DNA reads TGTGCCAGCAAAAACGCATTCTCCCCTGAAGCTTTCTTT.

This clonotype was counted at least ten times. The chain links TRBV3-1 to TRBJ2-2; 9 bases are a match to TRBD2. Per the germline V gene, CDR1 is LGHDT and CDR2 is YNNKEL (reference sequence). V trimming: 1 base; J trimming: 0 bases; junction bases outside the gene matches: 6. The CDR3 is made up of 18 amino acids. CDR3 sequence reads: CASSQVFSGGPNTGELFF. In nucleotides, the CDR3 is TGTGCCAGCAGCCAAGTCTTCAGCGGGGGGCCGAACACCGGGGAGCTGTTTTTT.

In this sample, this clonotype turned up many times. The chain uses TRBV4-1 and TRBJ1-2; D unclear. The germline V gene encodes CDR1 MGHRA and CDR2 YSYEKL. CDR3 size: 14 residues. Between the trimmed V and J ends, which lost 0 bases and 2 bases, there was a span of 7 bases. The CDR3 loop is CASSQDRQNYGYTF. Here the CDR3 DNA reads TGCGCCAGCAGCCAAGACAGGCAGAACTATGGCTACACCTTC.

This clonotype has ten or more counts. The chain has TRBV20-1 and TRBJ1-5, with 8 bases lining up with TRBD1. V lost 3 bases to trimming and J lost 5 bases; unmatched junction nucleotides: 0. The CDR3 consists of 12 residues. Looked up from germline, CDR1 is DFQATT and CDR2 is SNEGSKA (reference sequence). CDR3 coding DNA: TGCAGTGCTAGGACAGGGGATCAGCCCCAGCATTTT. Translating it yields CSARTGDQPQHF.

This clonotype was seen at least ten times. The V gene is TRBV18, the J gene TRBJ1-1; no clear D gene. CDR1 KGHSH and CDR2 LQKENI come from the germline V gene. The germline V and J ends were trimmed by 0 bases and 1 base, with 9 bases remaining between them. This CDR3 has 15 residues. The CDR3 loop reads CASSPPPQENTEAFF. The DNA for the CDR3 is TGTGCCAGCTCACCACCCCCCCAGGAGAACACTGAAGCTTTCTTT.

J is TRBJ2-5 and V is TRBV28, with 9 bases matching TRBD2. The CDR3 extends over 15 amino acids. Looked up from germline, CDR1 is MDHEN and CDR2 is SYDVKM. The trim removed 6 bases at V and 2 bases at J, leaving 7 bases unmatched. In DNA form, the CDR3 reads TGTGCCAGCAGGCCTAGCGGGGTTTCTCAAGAGACCCAGTACTTC. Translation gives CASRPSGVSQETQYF.

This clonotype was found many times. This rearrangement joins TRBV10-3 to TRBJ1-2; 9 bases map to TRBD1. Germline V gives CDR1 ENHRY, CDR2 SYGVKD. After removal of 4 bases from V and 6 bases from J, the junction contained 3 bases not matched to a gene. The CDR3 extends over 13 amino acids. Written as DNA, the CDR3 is TGTGCCATCAGTGCCGGGACAGGGAATGGCTACACCTTC. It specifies CAISAGTGNGYTF.